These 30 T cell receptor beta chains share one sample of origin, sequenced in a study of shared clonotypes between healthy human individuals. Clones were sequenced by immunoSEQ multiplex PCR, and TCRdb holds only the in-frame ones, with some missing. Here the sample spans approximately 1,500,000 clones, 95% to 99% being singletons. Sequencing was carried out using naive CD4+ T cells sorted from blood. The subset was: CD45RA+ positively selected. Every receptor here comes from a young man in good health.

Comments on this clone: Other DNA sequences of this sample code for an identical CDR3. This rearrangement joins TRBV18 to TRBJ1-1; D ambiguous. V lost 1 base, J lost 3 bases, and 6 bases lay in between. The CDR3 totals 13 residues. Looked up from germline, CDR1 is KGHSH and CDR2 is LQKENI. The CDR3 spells CASSPLRDTEAFF. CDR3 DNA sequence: TGTGCCAGCTCACCACTAAGGGACACTGAAGCTTTCTTT.

The CDR3 coding sequence is TGTGCCAGCAGCTTAGAAGGGGGTACCACTGAAGCTTTCTTT. Its protein is CASSLEGGTTEAFF. This chain joins TRBV7-2 and TRBJ1-1; perhaps TRBD1 as D (6 bases). Trimming stripped 1 base from V and 4 bases from J, with 10 bases between. The CDR3 is 14 amino acids. The germline V gene encodes CDR1 SGHTA and CDR2 FQGNSA.

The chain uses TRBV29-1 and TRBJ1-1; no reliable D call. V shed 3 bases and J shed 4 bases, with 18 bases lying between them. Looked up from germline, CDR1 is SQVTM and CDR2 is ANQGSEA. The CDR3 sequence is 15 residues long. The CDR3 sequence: CSVDRLGGLGTEAFF. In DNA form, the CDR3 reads TGCAGCGTTGACCGTCTGGGCGGCTTGGGCACTGAAGCTTTCTTT.

The CDR3 loop reads CASSHTWIGGEQFF. The CDR3 nucleotides read TGCGCCAGCAGCCACACTTGGATAGGCGGTGAGCAGTTCTTC. J is TRBJ2-1 and V is TRBV4-3; D is ambiguous. CDR3 length: 14 amino acids. Trimming removed 3 bases from V and 9 bases from J, with 15 bases in between. In germline, CDR1 is LGHNA, CDR2 YSLEER.

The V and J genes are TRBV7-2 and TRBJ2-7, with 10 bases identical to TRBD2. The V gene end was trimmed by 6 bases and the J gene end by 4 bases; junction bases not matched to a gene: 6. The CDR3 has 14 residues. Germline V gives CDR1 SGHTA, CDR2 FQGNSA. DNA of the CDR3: TGTGCCAGCAGTCGGACTAGCGGAGTATACGAGCAGTACTTC. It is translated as CASSRTSGVYEQYF.

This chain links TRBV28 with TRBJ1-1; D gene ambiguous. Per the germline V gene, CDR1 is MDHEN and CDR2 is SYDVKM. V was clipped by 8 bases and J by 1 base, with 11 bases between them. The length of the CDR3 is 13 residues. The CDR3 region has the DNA TGTGCCAGCTGTATAAGAGGGAACACTGAAGCTTTCTTT. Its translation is CASCIRGNTEAFF.

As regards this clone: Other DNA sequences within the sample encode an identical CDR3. This CDR3 is CASSLGQVQETQYF. The CDR3 nucleotides are TGTGCCAGCAGTCTGGGACAGGTACAAGAGACCCAGTACTTC. The chain combines TRBV28 with TRBJ2-5; 8 bases line up with TRBD1. CDR1 and CDR2 (germline): MDHEN, SYDVKM. Unmatched junction bases numbered 4, after V lost 5 bases and J lost 2 bases. This CDR3 has 14 amino acids.

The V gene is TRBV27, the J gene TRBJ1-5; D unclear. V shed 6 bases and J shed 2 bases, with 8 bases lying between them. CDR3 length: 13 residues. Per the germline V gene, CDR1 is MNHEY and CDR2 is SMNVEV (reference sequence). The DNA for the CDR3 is TGTGCCAGCAGGACGGAAGGCAATCAGCCCCAGCATTTT. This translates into CASRTEGNQPQHF.

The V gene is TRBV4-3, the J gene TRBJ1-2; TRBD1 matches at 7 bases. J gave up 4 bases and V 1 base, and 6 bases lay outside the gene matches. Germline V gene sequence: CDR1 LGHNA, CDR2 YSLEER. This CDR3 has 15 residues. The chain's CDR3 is CASSQGQGQGYGYTF. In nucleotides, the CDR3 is TGCGCCAGCAGCCAAGGACAGGGCCAAGGCTATGGCTACACCTTC.

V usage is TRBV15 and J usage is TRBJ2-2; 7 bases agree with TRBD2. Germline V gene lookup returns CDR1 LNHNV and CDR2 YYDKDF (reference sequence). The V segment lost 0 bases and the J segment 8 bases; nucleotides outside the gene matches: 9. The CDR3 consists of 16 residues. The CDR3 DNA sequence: TGTGCCACCAGCAGAGATCCCCCCGCGGGAGCGGGGGAGCTGTTTTTT. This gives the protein CATSRDPPAGAGELFF.

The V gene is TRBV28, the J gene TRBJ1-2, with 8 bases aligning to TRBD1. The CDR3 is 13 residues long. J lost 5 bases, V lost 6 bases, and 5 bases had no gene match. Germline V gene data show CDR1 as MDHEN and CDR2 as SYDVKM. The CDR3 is CASRLQGVYGYTF. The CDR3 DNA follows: TGTGCCAGCAGACTACAGGGGGTATATGGCTACACCTTC.

The CDR3 DNA is TGTGCCAGCAGTTTCGGGACAGGGGGCACCCACTATGGCTACACCTTC. Protein product: CASSFGTGGTHYGYTF. V gene TRBV27 combines with J gene TRBJ1-2, with 12 bases identical to TRBD1. The CDR3 is 16 residues long. Germline V gene data show CDR1 as MNHEY and CDR2 as SMNVEV (reference sequence). V was pared by 3 bases and J by 3 bases, with 5 bases of the junction left unmatched.

The DNA of the CDR3 is TGTGCCAGCGGGGCGCTCGGCAATGAGCAGTTCTTC. As protein: CASGALGNEQFF. The rearrangement uses TRBV28 and TRBJ2-1, with D possibly matching TRBD1 (5 bases). CDR3 length: 12 residues. The V gene's germline CDR1 is MDHEN and CDR2 SYDVKM. Trimming shortened V by 8 bases and J by 6 bases, and 11 bases separated the two germline ends.

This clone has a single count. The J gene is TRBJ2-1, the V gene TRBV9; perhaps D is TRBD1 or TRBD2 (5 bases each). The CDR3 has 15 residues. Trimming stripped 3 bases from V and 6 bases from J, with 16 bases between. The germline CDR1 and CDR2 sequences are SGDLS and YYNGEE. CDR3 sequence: CASSAPGTWGNEQFF. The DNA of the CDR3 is TGTGCCAGCAGCGCCCCCGGGACCTGGGGCAATGAGCAGTTCTTC. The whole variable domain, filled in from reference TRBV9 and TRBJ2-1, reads DSGVTQTPKHLITATGQRVTLRCSPRSGDLSVYWYQQSLDQGLQFLIQYYNGEERAKGNILERFSAQQFPDLHSELNLSSLELGDSALYFCASSAPGTWGNEQFFGPGTRLTVL.

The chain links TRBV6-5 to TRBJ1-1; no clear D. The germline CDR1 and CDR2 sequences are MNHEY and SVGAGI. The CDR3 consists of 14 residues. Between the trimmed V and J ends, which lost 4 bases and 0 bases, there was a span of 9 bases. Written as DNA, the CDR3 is TGTGCCAGCAGTTCGACCCTTTTGAACACTGAAGCTTTCTTT. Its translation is CASSSTLLNTEAFF.

The CDR3 reads CASSWDSYQPQHF. The CDR3 DNA is TGTGCCAGCAGCTGGGACAGCTATCAGCCCCAGCATTTT. The chain employs TRBV28 and TRBJ1-5; 7 bases line up with TRBD1. Trimming at V came to 6 bases and at J to 5 bases, leaving 4 bases not matched to a gene. CDR3 length equals 13 residues. Looked up from germline, CDR1 is MDHEN and CDR2 is SYDVKM.

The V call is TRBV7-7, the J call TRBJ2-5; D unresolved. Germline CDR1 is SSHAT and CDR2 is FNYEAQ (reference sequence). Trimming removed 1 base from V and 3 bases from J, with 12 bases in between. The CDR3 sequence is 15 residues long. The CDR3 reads CASSLDNSREETQYF. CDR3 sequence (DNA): TGTGCCAGCAGCTTAGATAACAGCCGGGAAGAGACCCAGTACTTC.

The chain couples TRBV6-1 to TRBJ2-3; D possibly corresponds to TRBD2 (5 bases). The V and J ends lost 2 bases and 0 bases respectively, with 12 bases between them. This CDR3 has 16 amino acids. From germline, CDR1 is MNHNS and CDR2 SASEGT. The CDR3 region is CASSERRIASTDTQYF. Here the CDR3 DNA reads TGTGCCAGCAGTGAAAGGCGAATAGCGAGCACAGATACGCAGTATTTT.

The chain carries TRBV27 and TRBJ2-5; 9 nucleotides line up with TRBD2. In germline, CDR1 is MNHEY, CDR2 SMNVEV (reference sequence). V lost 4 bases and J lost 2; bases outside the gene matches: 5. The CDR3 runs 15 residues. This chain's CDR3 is CASSSHSGRQETQYF. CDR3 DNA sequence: TGTGCCAGCAGTTCACATAGCGGGAGACAAGAGACCCAGTACTTC.

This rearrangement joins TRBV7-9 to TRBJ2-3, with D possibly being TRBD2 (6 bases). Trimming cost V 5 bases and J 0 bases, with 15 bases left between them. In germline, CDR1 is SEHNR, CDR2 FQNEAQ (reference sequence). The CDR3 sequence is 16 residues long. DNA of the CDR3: TGTGCCAGCAGCCCCCGCCCCGGGACTAGCACAGATACGCAGTATTTT. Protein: CASSPRPGTSTDTQYF. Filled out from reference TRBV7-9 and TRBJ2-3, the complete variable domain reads DTGVSQNPRHKITKRGQNVTFRCDPISEHNRLYWYRQTLGQGPEFLTYFQNEAQLEKSRLLSDRFSAERPKGSFSTLEIQRTEQGDSAMYLCASSPRPGTSTDTQYFGPGTRLTVL.

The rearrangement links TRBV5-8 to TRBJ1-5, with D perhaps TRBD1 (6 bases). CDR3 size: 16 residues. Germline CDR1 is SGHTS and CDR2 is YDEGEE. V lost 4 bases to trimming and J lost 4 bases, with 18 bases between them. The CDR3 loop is CASSLEGEGRNQPQHF. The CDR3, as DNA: TGTGCCAGCAGCCTGGAGGGGGAGGGGAGGAATCAGCCCCAGCATTTT.

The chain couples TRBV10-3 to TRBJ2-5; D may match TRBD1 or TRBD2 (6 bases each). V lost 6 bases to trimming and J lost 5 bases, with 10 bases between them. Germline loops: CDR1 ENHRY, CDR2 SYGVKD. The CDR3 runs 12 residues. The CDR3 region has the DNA TGTGCCATCAGGGACAGCGGGGAGACCCAGTACTTC. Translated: CAIRDSGETQYF.

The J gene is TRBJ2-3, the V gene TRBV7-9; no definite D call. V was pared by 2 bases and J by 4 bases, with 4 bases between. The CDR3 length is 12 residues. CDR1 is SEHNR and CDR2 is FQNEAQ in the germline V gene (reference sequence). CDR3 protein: CASSLNADTQYF. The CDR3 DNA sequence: TGTGCCAGCAGCTTAAATGCAGATACGCAGTATTTT.

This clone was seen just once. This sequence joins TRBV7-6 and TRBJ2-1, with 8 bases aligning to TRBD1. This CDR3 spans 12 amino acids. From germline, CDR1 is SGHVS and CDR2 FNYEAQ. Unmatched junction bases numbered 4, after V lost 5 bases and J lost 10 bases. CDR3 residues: CASSPGGAEQFF. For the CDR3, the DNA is TGTGCCAGCAGCCCAGGGGGCGCGGAGCAGTTCTTC. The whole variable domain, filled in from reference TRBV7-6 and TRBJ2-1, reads GAGVSQSPRYKVTKRGQDVALRCDPISGHVSLYWYRQALGQGPEFLTYFNYEAQQDKSGLPNDRFSAERPEGSISTLTIQRTEQRDSAMYRCASSPGGAEQFFGPGTRLTVL.

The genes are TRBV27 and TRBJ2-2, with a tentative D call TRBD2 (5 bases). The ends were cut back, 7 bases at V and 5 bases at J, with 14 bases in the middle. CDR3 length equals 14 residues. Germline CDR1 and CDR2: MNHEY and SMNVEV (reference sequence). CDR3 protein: CASTIRAATGELFF. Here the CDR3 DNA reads TGTGCCAGCACCATACGAGCGGCAACCGGGGAGCTGTTTTTT.

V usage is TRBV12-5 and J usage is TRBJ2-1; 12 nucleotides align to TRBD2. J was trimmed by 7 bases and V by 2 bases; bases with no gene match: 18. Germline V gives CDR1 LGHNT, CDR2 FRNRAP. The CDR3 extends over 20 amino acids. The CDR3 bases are TGTGCTAGTGGTTTGTTCCGCGGTAAGATCGGACTAGCGGGAAAGAATGAGCAGTTCTTC. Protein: CASGLFRGKIGLAGKNEQFF.

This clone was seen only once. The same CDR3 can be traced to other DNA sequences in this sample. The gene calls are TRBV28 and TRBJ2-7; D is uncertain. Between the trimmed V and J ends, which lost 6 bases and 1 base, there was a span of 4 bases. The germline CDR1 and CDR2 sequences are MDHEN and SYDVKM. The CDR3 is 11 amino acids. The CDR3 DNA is TGTGCCAGCAGCTCGTCCTACGAGCAGTACTTC. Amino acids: CASSSSYEQYF.

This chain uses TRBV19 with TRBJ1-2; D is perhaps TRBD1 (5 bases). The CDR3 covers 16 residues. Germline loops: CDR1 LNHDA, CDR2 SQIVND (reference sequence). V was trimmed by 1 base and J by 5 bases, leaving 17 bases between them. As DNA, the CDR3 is TGTGCCAGTAGTATAGTAGGGCAGATCAGGGATTATGGCTACACCTTC. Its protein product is CASSIVGQIRDYGYTF.

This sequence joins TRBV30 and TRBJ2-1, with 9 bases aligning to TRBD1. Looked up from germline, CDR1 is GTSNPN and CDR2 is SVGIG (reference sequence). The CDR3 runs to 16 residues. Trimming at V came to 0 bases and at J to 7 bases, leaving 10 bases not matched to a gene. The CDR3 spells CAWSVRNRGRGNEQFF. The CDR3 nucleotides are TGTGCCTGGAGTGTACGGAACAGGGGGCGCGGTAATGAGCAGTTCTTC.

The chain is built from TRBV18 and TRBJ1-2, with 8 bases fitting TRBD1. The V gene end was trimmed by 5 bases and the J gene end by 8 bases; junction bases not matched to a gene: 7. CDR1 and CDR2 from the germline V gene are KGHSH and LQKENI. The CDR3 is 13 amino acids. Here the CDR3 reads CASSSTGGKGYTF. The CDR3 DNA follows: TGTGCCAGCTCATCCACAGGGGGAAAAGGCTACACCTTC.